This TCR beta chain originates from a study of T cell responses to AZD1222 COVID-19 vaccine. Regarding the study as a whole: Researchers report vaccine-associated CD4 TCRs spanning spike, with dominance at 160-218 and 743-854. White British ancestry dominated among donors, who included more females, and clonal diversity was possibly underestimated. Two AZD1222 doses significantly raised spike-specific TCR breadth and depth over controls.

About this clone: Its antigen remains unknown.

Looked up from germline, CDR1 is SGHTA and CDR2 is FQGNSA. The CDR3 is 15 residues long. V was clipped by 1 base and J by 2 bases, with 12 bases between them. Sequenced by immunoSEQ multiplex PCR; TCRdb stores in-frame clones only, minus some. The data hold roughly 160,000 clones, with about 91% observed a single time. The receptor was isolated from an adult in good health. The source material was peripheral blood, sampled on day 0 of MenACWY control vaccination. The V gene is TRBV7-2, the J gene TRBJ2-7; D is ambiguous. In DNA form, the CDR3 reads TGTGCCAGCAGCTTAGAGGTCCTACCGACCTACGAGCAGTACTTC. Translated, it gives CASSLEVLPTYEQYF.